This T cell receptor (beta chain) was recorded in a study of blood T cells in healthy people across ages. Study-level results: A strong correlation was found between TCR beta diversity and the percentage of naive T cells. More naive CD4+ cells and higher diversity marked long-lived donors relative to aged donors.

A second PCR of roughly 7 to 11 cycles used a sample-barcoded 5' primer and a J-beta primer mix. TCRdb processed the 5' RACE reads anew with MiXCR; each CDR3 protein has one entry. The table shows under 2,000,000 distinct CDR3 sequences, with roughly 49% occurring only once. Points on this clonotype: Its antigen remains unknown.

Between the trimmed V and J ends, which lost 2 bases and 1 base, there was a span of 12 bases. Germline V gene lookup returns CDR1 DFQATT and CDR2 SNEGSKA (reference sequence). The CDR3 consists of 15 residues. Sample: blood. The rearrangement joins TRBV20-1 to TRBJ1-5; D might be TRBD1 (5 bases). The TCR originated in a woman in her thirties or forties in good health. CDR3 in DNA: TGCAGTGCTAGACAAGGGGCACAGAGCAATCAGCCCCAGCATTTT. This encodes CSARQGAQSNQPQHF.